Sequencing of this T cell receptor (beta chain) was carried out in a study of beta chain features in type 1 diabetes. On this clone itself: Antigen unknown.

The entirety of the isolated RNA underwent reverse transcription, so expressed TCRB transcripts were sequenced. Profiling relied on immunoSEQ multiplex PCR, and the TCRdb table lists in-frame clones only, not all of them. This sample has 250,000 to 350,000 clones, with roughly an eighth found just once. Based on CD45RO/CCR7/CD25/CD127/CD95/CD27, CD4+ regulatory, stem cell-like memory, naive and central memory cells were sorted. Trimming shortened V by 3 bases and J by 8 bases, and 5 bases separated the two germline ends. Germline CDR1 LNHDA, CDR2 SQIVND (reference sequence). The CDR3 sequence is 11 residues long. Study observations and caveats: PCR could preferentially amplify shorter templates, alike in patients and controls. The study found moderately but significantly shorter TCRB CDR3s in all four CD4+ subsets of Type 1 diabetes patients.

The V gene is TRBV19, the J gene TRBJ2-1; D is uncertain. This receptor was obtained from a man under 40 with type 1 diabetes. Sequencing input: naive CD4+ T cells from blood. The CDR3 region has the DNA TGTGCCAGTAGTATGGCGGATGAGCAGTTCTTC. Translated, it gives CASSMADEQFF.